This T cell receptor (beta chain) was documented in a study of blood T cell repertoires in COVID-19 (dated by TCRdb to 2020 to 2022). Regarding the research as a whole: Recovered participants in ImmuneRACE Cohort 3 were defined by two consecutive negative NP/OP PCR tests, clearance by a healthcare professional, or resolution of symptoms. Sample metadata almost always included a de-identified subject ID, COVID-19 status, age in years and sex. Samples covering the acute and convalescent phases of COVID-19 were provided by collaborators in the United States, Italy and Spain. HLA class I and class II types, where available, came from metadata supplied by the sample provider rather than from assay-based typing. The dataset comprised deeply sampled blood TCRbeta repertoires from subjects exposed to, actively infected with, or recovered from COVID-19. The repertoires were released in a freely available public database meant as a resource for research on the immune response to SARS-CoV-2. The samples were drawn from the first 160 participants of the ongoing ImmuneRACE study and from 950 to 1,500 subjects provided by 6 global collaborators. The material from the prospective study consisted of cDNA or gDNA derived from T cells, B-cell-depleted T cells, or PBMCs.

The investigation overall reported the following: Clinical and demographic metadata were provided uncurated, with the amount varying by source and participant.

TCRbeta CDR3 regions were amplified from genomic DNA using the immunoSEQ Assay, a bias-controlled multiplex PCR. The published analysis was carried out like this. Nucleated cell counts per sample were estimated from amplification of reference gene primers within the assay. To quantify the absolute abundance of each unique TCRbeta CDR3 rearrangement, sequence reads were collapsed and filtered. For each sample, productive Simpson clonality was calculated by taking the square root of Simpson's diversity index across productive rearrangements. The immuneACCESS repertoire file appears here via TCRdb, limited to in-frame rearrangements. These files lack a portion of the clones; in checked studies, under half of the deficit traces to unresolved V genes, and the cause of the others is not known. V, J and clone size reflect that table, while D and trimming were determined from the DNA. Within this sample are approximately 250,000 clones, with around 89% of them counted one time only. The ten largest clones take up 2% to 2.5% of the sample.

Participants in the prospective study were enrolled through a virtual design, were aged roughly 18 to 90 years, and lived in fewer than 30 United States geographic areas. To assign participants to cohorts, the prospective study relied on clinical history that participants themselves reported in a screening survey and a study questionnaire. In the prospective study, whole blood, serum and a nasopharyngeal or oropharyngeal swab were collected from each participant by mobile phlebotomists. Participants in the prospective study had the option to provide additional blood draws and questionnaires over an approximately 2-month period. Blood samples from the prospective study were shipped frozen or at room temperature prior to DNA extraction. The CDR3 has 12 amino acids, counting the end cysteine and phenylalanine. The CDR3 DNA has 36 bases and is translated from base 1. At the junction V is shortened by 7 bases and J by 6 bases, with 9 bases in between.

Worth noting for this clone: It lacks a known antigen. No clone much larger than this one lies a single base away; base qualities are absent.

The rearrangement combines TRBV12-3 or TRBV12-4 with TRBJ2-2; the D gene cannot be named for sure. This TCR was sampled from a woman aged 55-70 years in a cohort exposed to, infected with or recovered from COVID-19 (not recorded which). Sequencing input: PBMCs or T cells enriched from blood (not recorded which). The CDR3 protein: CASNVGSGELFF. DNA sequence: TGTGCCAGCAACGTCGGGTCCGGGGAGCTGTTTTTT.